Listed below are T cell receptor beta chains from one sample, sequenced in a study of T cell repertoires in cytomegalovirus infection. TCRdb fed the reads into MiXCR, producing one record per CDR3 protein. Of approximately 250,000 distinct CDR3 sequences listed, about 20% were seen once; the top ten hold roughly 20%. The material sequenced was CD8+ T cells from PBMCs. The receptor source for this set is a human donor in good health (CMV status not recorded). Some clones in this sample may be carry-over from other donors' samples. The CDR3 runs from the conserved cysteine through the conserved F or W. Fields, in order: clone size, J gene, D gene, V gene, CDR3 DNA, CDR3 protein. A D gene is named only where the DNA matches it firmly. For some rows the clone size is stated as once, few or many, or as a class when expanded; others skip it.

clone size: few; J gene: TRBJ1-3; D gene: -; V gene: TRBV20-1; CDR3 DNA: TGCAGTGCTAGAGATGTATACAGGCACCCCTCTGGAAACACCATATATTTT; CDR3 protein: CSARDVYRHPSGNTIYF
clone size: many; J gene: TRBJ2-7; D gene: -; V gene: TRBV7-9; CDR3 DNA: TGTGCCAGCAGCTCACAAACCCTATACGAGCAGTACTTC; CDR3 protein: CASSSQTLYEQYF
clone size: -; J gene: TRBJ2-3; D gene: -; V gene: TRBV24-1; CDR3 DNA: TGTGCCAGCAGTATAGCCAGGGGACGCACAGATACGCAGTATTTT; CDR3 protein: CASSIARGRTDTQYF
clone size: few; J gene: TRBJ2-7; D gene: TRBD2; V gene: TRBV12-3/TRBV12-4; CDR3 DNA: TGTGCCAGCAGTCCAACGGGACTAGCGGGGGTCGAGCAGTACTTC; CDR3 protein: CASSPTGLAGVEQYF
clone size: -; J gene: TRBJ1-6; D gene: -; V gene: TRBV5-5; CDR3 DNA: TGTGCCAGCAGCTTCGGAGGCAGCCATAATTCACCCCTCCACTTT; CDR3 protein: CASSFGGSHNSPLHF
clone size: few; J gene: TRBJ1-1; D gene: -; V gene: TRBV27; CDR3 DNA: TGTGCCAGCAGTTTATCAGCGGGGGGAGCTAAGGTAGGGAGCACTGAAGCTTTCTTT; CDR3 protein: CASSLSAGGAKVGSTEAFF
clone size: -; J gene: TRBJ1-1; D gene: -; V gene: TRBV19; CDR3 DNA: TGTGCCAGTAGTATAACGAGAGGTACTGAAGCTTTCTTT; CDR3 protein: CASSITRGTEAFF
clone size: -; J gene: TRBJ2-7; D gene: TRBD1; V gene: TRBV20-1; CDR3 DNA: TGCAGTGCTAGAGATTCTAGGGACAGGGTCCACGAGCAGTACTTC; CDR3 protein: CSARDSRDRVHEQYF
clone size: many; J gene: TRBJ1-4; D gene: -; V gene: TRBV12-3/TRBV12-4; CDR3 DNA: TGTGCCAGCAGTGACAGGCCAACTAATGAAAAACTGTTTTTT; CDR3 protein: CASSDRPTNEKLFF
clone size: -; J gene: TRBJ2-5; D gene: TRBD1; V gene: TRBV12-3/TRBV12-4; CDR3 DNA: TGTGCCAGCAGCCCTGGGACAGCCGTCTTGGCCCAGTACTTC; CDR3 protein: CASSPGTAVLAQYF
clone size: once; J gene: TRBJ2-5; D gene: -; V gene: TRBV20-1; CDR3 DNA: TGCAGTGCTAGAGGAGCGTGGCTGGAGACCCTGTACTTC; CDR3 protein: CSARGAWLETLYF
clone size: -; J gene: TRBJ1-2; D gene: TRBD1; V gene: TRBV4-2; CDR3 DNA: TGTGCCAGCAGCCAACGGACAGGGGTAGAGGGCTACACCTTC; CDR3 protein: CASSQRTGVEGYTF
clone size: few; J gene: TRBJ2-5; D gene: -; V gene: TRBV14; CDR3 DNA: TGTGCCAGCAGCCAAGATTTGGGGGCCGGGGAGACCCAGTACTTC; CDR3 protein: CASSQDLGAGETQYF
clone size: few; J gene: TRBJ2-7; D gene: -; V gene: TRBV3-1; CDR3 DNA: TGTGCCAGCAGCCAGGGGACCAGTTCCTACGAGCAGTACTTC; CDR3 protein: CASSQGTSSYEQYF
clone size: few; J gene: TRBJ2-5; D gene: -; V gene: TRBV12-3/TRBV12-4; CDR3 DNA: TGTGCCAGCAGTTTATCGGGGGTGGACACCCAGTACTTC; CDR3 protein: CASSLSGVDTQYF
clone size: -; J gene: TRBJ2-5; D gene: -; V gene: TRBV7-9; CDR3 DNA: TGTGCCAGCAGCGGTGGAGAGGGCACCGGGACCCAGTACTTC; CDR3 protein: CASSGGEGTGTQYF
clone size: few; J gene: TRBJ1-1; D gene: -; V gene: TRBV27; CDR3 DNA: TGTGCCAGCAGCCCACGCGGGGGGCGAGCGAACACTGAAGCTTTCTTT; CDR3 protein: CASSPRGGRANTEAFF
clone size: few; J gene: TRBJ2-7; D gene: -; V gene: TRBV28; CDR3 DNA: TGTGCCAGCAGTTTTTCCCCTGGGGAGTCCTACGAGCAGTACTTC; CDR3 protein: CASSFSPGESYEQYF
clone size: many; J gene: TRBJ1-1; D gene: -; V gene: TRBV4-1; CDR3 DNA: TGCGCCAGCACGTGGAGGGAATCGAACACTGAAGCTTTCTTT; CDR3 protein: CASTWRESNTEAFF
clone size: -; J gene: TRBJ2-7; D gene: TRBD2; V gene: TRBV5-4; CDR3 DNA: TGTGCCAGCACCACCGGGACTAGAGCCTACGAGCAGTACTTC; CDR3 protein: CASTTGTRAYEQYF
clone size: few; J gene: TRBJ1-2; D gene: -; V gene: TRBV28; CDR3 DNA: TGTGCCAGCAGTTTAGCAGGGATTGCCTATGGCTACACCTTC; CDR3 protein: CASSLAGIAYGYTF
clone size: few; J gene: TRBJ1-5; D gene: -; V gene: TRBV19; CDR3 DNA: TGTGCCAGTAGTATAGATGAAGGCCAACCCCAGCATTTT; CDR3 protein: CASSIDEGQPQHF
clone size: few; J gene: TRBJ2-2; D gene: TRBD2; V gene: TRBV28; CDR3 DNA: TGTGCCAGCAGTTTCCGACTAGCAACCGGGGAGCTGTTTTTT; CDR3 protein: CASSFRLATGELFF
clone size: -; J gene: TRBJ2-2; D gene: -; V gene: TRBV7-9; CDR3 DNA: TGTGCCAGCAGCTTACAGTCTCGGACCGGGGAGCTGTTTTTT; CDR3 protein: CASSLQSRTGELFF
clone size: many; J gene: TRBJ2-1; D gene: TRBD1; V gene: TRBV7-9; CDR3 DNA: TGTGCCAGCAGCCATCTACAGGGGAATGAGCAGTTCTTC; CDR3 protein: CASSHLQGNEQFF
clone size: few; J gene: TRBJ1-1; D gene: TRBD1; V gene: TRBV12-5; CDR3 DNA: TGTGCTAGTGGTCCGGGGACAGCGGGCACTGAAGCTTTCTTT; CDR3 protein: CASGPGTAGTEAFF
clone size: many; J gene: TRBJ2-2; D gene: -; V gene: TRBV12-3/TRBV12-4; CDR3 DNA: TGTGCCAGCAGTTTACTGGACCCCGGGGAGCTGTTTTTT; CDR3 protein: CASSLLDPGELFF
clone size: few; J gene: TRBJ1-5; D gene: -; V gene: TRBV28; CDR3 DNA: TGTGCCAGCAGAACACGAGGGTATAGCAATCAGCCCCAGCATTTT; CDR3 protein: CASRTRGYSNQPQHF
clone size: few; J gene: TRBJ2-1; D gene: -; V gene: TRBV12-3/TRBV12-4; CDR3 DNA: TGTGCCAGCAGCACAAATAATGAGGGAGGTGAGCAGTTCTTC; CDR3 protein: CASSTNNEGGEQFF
clone size: many; J gene: TRBJ2-7; D gene: -; V gene: TRBV6-5; CDR3 DNA: TGTGCCAGCAGTTACTCGAATGGGGGAGCCTACGAGCAGTACTTC; CDR3 protein: CASSYSNGGAYEQYF
clone size: -; J gene: TRBJ2-1; D gene: TRBD2; V gene: TRBV5-1; CDR3 DNA: TGCGCCAGCAGCTTGGAAACTAGCGGGGGGGGAAATGAGCAGTTCTTC; CDR3 protein: CASSLETSGGGNEQFF
clone size: -; J gene: TRBJ2-6; D gene: -; V gene: TRBV28; CDR3 DNA: TGTGCCAGCAGGGGATTAGGGTGGCGGACTATCCACTCTGGGGCCAACGTCCTGACTTTC; CDR3 protein: CASRGLGWRTIHSGANVLTF
clone size: few; J gene: TRBJ2-6; D gene: -; V gene: TRBV11-2; CDR3 DNA: TGTGCCAGCTCGGGAACGTCTGGGGCCAACGTCCTGACTTTC; CDR3 protein: CASSGTSGANVLTF
clone size: few; J gene: TRBJ2-6; D gene: -; V gene: TRBV28; CDR3 DNA: TGTGCCAGCAGTTTGATAGGTACCCCCTCTGGGGCCAACGTCCTGACTTTC; CDR3 protein: CASSLIGTPSGANVLTF
clone size: -; J gene: TRBJ2-5; D gene: -; V gene: TRBV2; CDR3 DNA: TGTGCCAGCAGTGAATGGCAAGAGACCCAGTACTTC; CDR3 protein: CASSEWQETQYF
clone size: many; J gene: TRBJ2-5; D gene: TRBD1; V gene: TRBV2; CDR3 DNA: TGTGCCAGCAGTGGGACAGGCTATCAAGAGACCCAGTACTTC; CDR3 protein: CASSGTGYQETQYF
clone size: few; J gene: TRBJ2-5; D gene: -; V gene: TRBV5-6; CDR3 DNA: TGTGCCAGCAGCTCGAGGGGATTGGAGACCCAGTACTTC; CDR3 protein: CASSSRGLETQYF
clone size: many; J gene: TRBJ1-4; D gene: TRBD1; V gene: TRBV7-9; CDR3 DNA: TGTGCCAGCAGGCCCACCGGGACAGGGAATGAAAAACTGTTTTTT; CDR3 protein: CASRPTGTGNEKLFF
clone size: many; J gene: TRBJ2-7; D gene: -; V gene: TRBV28; CDR3 DNA: TGTGCCAGCAGCCCCCCACCAGGTCGGGGCGAGCAGTACTTC; CDR3 protein: CASSPPPGRGEQYF